A single sample is the source of the 9 T cell receptor beta chains below, sequenced in a study of Tregs in tolerant kidney transplant recipients. Mixed chimerism was transient after nonmyeloablative marrow transplants from related graft donors. Assay: immunoSEQ multiplex PCR; the TCRdb copy retains only in-frame clones and omits some. The sample gives approximately 90,000 clones, roughly 93% of which show up once; 1.5% to 2% is in the top ten. This sample comprised CD4+ T cells from blood (PBMCs), obtained 12 months after the transplant. The receptors were sampled from a human patient who received a combined kidney and bone marrow transplant. Some of the T cells may derive from the graft donor.

This clone was counted between two and nine times. DNA for the CDR3: TGCGCCAGCAGCCCGGGACTGCTGAGCACAGATACGCAGTATTTT. This codes for CASSPGLLSTDTQYF. The chain has TRBV5-1 and TRBJ2-3, with D possibly being TRBD2 (6 bases). Germline V CDR1 and CDR2: SGHRS, YFSETQ. This CDR3 contains 15 residues. The V end lost 4 bases, the J end lost 0 bases, and 12 bases lay between the germline ends.

A word on this clone: The sample contains more than one DNA sequence encoding this CDR3. The chain employs TRBV14 and TRBJ1-6; no reliable D call. Per the germline V gene, CDR1 is SGHDN and CDR2 is FVKESK. Trimming pared 2 bases from V and 6 bases from J, leaving 14 bases between. The CDR3 is made up of 16 amino acids. CDR3 in DNA: TGTGCCAGCAGCCAATCATTCCGGGTACGTAATTCACCCCTCCACTTT. Protein sequence: CASSQSFRVRNSPLHF. Variable domain in full (rest from reference TRBV14 and TRBJ1-6): EAGVTQFPSHSVIEKGQTVTLRCDPISGHDNLYWYRRVMGKEIKFLLHFVKESKQDESGMPNNRFLAERTGGTYSTLKVQPAELEDSGVYFCASSQSFRVRNSPLHFGNGTRLTVT.

The chain joins TRBV2 to TRBJ1-5; a weak D match, TRBD1 (6 bases). Deletions cut 2 bases from V and 5 bases from J, with 13 bases between. This CDR3 is 15 amino acids long. Germline values: CDR1 SNHLY, CDR2 FYNNEI. This chain's CDR3 is CASSEMGAKDQPQHF. The CDR3 DNA reads TGTGCCAGCAGTGAAATGGGGGCTAAAGATCAGCCCCAGCATTTT.

This clone was seen just once. The chain employs TRBV30 and TRBJ1-6, with D unclear. Trimming cost V 2 bases and J 0 bases, with 14 bases left between them. Germline CDR1 GTSNPN, CDR2 SVGIG (reference sequence). The CDR3 contains 17 residues. CDR3 DNA: TGTGCCTGGAGTCGGGTCAGATCGGGCTCCTATAATTCACCCCTCCACTTT. Its protein product is CAWSRVRSGSYNSPLHF.

This chain joins TRBV4-2 and TRBJ1-1; D is unresolved. The length of the CDR3 is 18 residues. Trimming took 0 bases from V and 4 from J, leaving 21 bases between them. Germline-derived CDR1 and CDR2 are LGHNA and YNFKEQ. Written as DNA, the CDR3 is TGTGCCAGCAGCCAAGATAGGGCGGACCCGGGGTCGACCACTGAAGCTTTCTTT. Protein: CASSQDRADPGSTTEAFF.

This sequence joins TRBV19 and TRBJ2-5, with 7 bases aligning to TRBD1. V lost 6 bases and J lost 7; bases outside the gene matches: 11. Per the germline V gene, CDR1 is LNHDA and CDR2 is SQIVND (reference sequence). The CDR3 contains 14 residues. The CDR3 DNA reads TGTGCCAGTAGCGATCCGGGACAGAGGAGGACCCAGTACTTC. This gives the protein CASSDPGQRRTQYF.

This rearrangement joins TRBV12-2 to TRBJ2-3; TRBD1 is the table's D call, not checked against the DNA. TRBV12-2 is recorded as a pseudogene. CDR3 size: 16 residues. CDR3 in amino acids: CASRLARDRLTDTQYF. The CDR3 region has the DNA TGTGCAAGTCGCTTAGCCCGGGACAGGCTCACAGATACGCAGTATTTT.

This clone occurred once. The chain uses TRBV11-2 and TRBJ2-2; 7 bases match TRBD2. Losses at the gene ends were 0 bases for V and 7 bases for J; bases not matched to a gene: 11. The CDR3 covers 17 residues. Germline V lookup: CDR1 SGHAT, CDR2 FQNNGV. The CDR3 DNA is TGTGCCAGCAGCTTAGATCATGGGACTATTTTAAGCGGGGAGCTGTTTTTT. Translating gives CASSLDHGTILSGELFF. Filled out from reference TRBV11-2 and TRBJ2-2, the complete variable domain reads EAGVAQSPRYKIIEKRQSVAFWCNPISGHATLYWYQQILGQGPKLLIQFQNNGVVDDSQLPKDRFSAERLKGVDSTLKIQPAKLEDSAVYLCASSLDHGTILSGELFFGEGSRLTVL.

This clone was detected once. The chain has TRBV10-1 and TRBJ1-1, with 8 bases that match TRBD1. The CDR3 contains 13 residues. Per the germline V gene, CDR1 is WNHNN and CDR2 is SYGVQD (reference sequence). With V trimmed by 5 bases and J by 4 bases, 3 bases remained unmatched. The CDR3: CASSRQGSTEAFF. DNA of the CDR3: TGCGCCAGCAGTAGACAGGGGAGCACTGAAGCTTTCTTT.